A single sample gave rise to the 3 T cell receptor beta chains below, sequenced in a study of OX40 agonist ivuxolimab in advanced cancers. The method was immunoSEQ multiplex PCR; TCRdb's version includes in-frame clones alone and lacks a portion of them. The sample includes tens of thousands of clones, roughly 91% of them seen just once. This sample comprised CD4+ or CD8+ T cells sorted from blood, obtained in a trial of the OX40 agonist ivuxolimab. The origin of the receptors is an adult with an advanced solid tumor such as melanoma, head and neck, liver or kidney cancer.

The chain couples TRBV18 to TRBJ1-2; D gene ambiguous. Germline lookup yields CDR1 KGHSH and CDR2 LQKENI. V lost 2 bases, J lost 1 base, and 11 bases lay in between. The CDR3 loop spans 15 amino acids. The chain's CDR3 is CASSPAFRLNYGYTF. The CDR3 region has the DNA TGTGCCAGCTCACCAGCGTTCCGTCTTAACTATGGCTACACCTTC.

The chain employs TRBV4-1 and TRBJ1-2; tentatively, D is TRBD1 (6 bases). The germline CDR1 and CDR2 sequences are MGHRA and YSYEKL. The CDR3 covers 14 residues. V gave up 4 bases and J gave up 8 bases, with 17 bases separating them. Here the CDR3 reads CASSRQDSYGGYTF. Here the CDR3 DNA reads TGCGCCAGCAGCCGACAGGATTCCTATGGGGGCTACACCTTC.

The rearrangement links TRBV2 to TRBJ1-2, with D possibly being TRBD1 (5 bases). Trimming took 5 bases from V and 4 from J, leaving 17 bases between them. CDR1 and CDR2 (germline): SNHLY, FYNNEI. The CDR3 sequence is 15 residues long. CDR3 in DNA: TGTGCCAGCAGTCTCGAATCAGGGACTCCCTATGGCTACACCTTC. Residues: CASSLESGTPYGYTF.